The 13 T cell receptor beta chains below all came from one sample that was sequenced in a study of neoadjuvant anti-PD-1 for oral cavity cancer. Profiling relied on immunoSEQ multiplex PCR, and the TCRdb table lists in-frame clones only, not all of them. This table has more than 15,000 clones, approximately 68% appearing once. The sample was PBMCs, taken before nivolumab (anti-PD-1) treatment. The receptor set was obtained from a person between 40 and 85 years old with oral cavity squamous cell carcinoma.

Only a few counts were recorded for this clone. CDR3 sequence: CASSNGQGSGELFF. The CDR3 nucleotides read TGTGCCAGCAGTAACGGACAGGGGAGCGGGGAGCTGTTTTTT. J is TRBJ2-2 and V is TRBV28; TRBD1 agrees at 9 bases. The germline V gene has CDR1 MDHEN and CDR2 SYDVKM. This CDR3 spans 14 amino acids. The ends lost 5 bases at V and 7 bases at J; junction bases unmatched: 5.

The chain's CDR3 is CASSELASGVMNTQYF. CDR3 DNA: TGCGCCAGCAGTGAGTTGGCTAGCGGGGTAATGAATACGCAGTATTTT. This rearrangement joins TRBV10-1 to TRBJ2-3; TRBD2 matches at 9 bases. Germline values: CDR1 WNHNN, CDR2 SYGVQD (reference sequence). The CDR3 is 16 residues long. V lost 1 base to trimming and J lost 7 bases; unmatched junction nucleotides: 9.

The chain uses TRBV6-5 and TRBJ2-2; 7 bases fit TRBD1. Per germline, CDR1 MNHEY and CDR2 SVGAGI. The CDR3 contains 15 residues. With 5 bases clipped from V and 5 bases from J, the junction kept 8 bases outside the gene matches. The CDR3 region is CASSRTGVVTGELFF. Here the CDR3 DNA reads TGTGCCAGCAGTCGTACAGGGGTTGTTACCGGGGAGCTGTTTTTT.

V is TRBV5-1 and J is TRBJ2-7; TRBD2 matches at 15 bases. Germline V lookup: CDR1 SGHRS, CDR2 YFSETQ. There are 15 residues in the CDR3. V shed 8 bases and J 4 bases; nucleotides not matched to a gene: 7. CDR3 in amino acids: CASSRGTSGRYEQYF. The CDR3 coding sequence is TGCGCCAGTTCTAGAGGGACTAGCGGGAGGTACGAGCAGTACTTC.

This clone was counted only a few times. V is TRBV19 and J is TRBJ2-5, with D possibly matching TRBD1 (6 bases). V was pared by 3 bases and J by 2 bases, with 13 bases between. The CDR3 covers 15 residues. Germline CDR1 and CDR2: LNHDA and SQIVND (reference sequence). CDR3 coding DNA: TGTGCCAGTAGTATTCAAGGACAGCCTCAAGAGACCCAGTACTTC. Protein product: CASSIQGQPQETQYF.

This clone has just a few counts. V is TRBV10-1 and J is TRBJ2-7; 8 bases match TRBD2. Germline-derived CDR1 and CDR2 are WNHNN and SYGVQD (reference sequence). J gave up 2 bases and V 0 bases, and 3 bases lay outside the gene matches. The CDR3 totals 15 residues. The CDR3 loop reads CASSESSGSPYEQYF. The CDR3 bases are TGCGCCAGCAGTGAGTCAAGCGGGAGTCCCTACGAGCAGTACTTC.

The chain couples TRBV28 to TRBJ2-7; D may be TRBD2 (7 bases). The V gene's germline CDR1 is MDHEN and CDR2 SYDVKM. This CDR3 spans 13 amino acids. V shed 6 bases and J shed 3 bases, with 12 bases lying between them. In DNA, the CDR3 is TGTGCCAGCAGCGGAGGGGGGGACTACGAGCAGTACTTC. Protein sequence: CASSGGGDYEQYF.

A single count supports this clone. The rearrangement links TRBV6-1 to TRBJ2-2; D assignment may be TRBD1 or TRBD2 (5 bases each). Germline assignment: CDR1 MNHNS and CDR2 SASEGT. This CDR3 is 15 amino acids long. Trimming took 6 bases from V and 2 from J, leaving 13 bases between them. The CDR3 sequence is CASRVGDHNTGELFF. CDR3 bases: TGTGCCAGCAGAGTTGGGGACCACAACACCGGGGAGCTGTTTTTT.

This chain joins TRBV6-6 and TRBJ2-7, with TRBD1 matching 9 bases. Germline trimming cut 5 bases from V and 2 bases from J; bases unmatched to any gene: 4. This CDR3 region has 14 residues. Looked up from germline, CDR1 is MNHNY and CDR2 is SVGAGI (reference sequence). CDR3 sequence: CASSPGQGTYEQYF. The CDR3 DNA reads TGTGCCAGCAGTCCGGGACAGGGTACCTACGAGCAGTACTTC.

CDR3 region: CASRGSPTGELFF. CDR3 in DNA: TGTGCCAGCAGAGGGAGCCCAACCGGGGAGCTGTTTTTT. The chain has TRBV6-1 and TRBJ2-2, with D perhaps matching TRBD2 (5 bases). Trimming removed 6 bases at V and 5 bases at J, with 10 bases between. This CDR3 is 13 amino acids long. Looked up from germline, CDR1 is MNHNS and CDR2 is SASEGT.

The chain carries TRBV5-4 and TRBJ2-5, with a tentative D call TRBD2 (6 bases). Germline-derived CDR1 and CDR2 are SGHNT and YYREEE (reference sequence). The CDR3 totals 14 residues. V lost 2 bases and J 5 bases, leaving 13 bases between the germline ends. The CDR3 DNA sequence: TGTGCCAGCAGCTTCGGGAGAGGGCAGGAGACCCAGTACTTC. Translation: CASSFGRGQETQYF.

This clone came up a few times. The chain employs TRBV30 and TRBJ1-1; maybe TRBD1 (5 bases). Germline V CDR1 and CDR2: GTSNPN, SVGIG (reference sequence). This CDR3 is 14 amino acids long. The V end was cut by 4 bases, the J end by 2 bases, with 14 bases between. The CDR3 DNA reads TGTGCCTGGATCAAATCCGGACATAACACTGAAGCTTTCTTT. It specifies CAWIKSGHNTEAFF.

V gene TRBV30 combines with J gene TRBJ2-1; 9 bases are shared with TRBD2. V lost 8 bases and J lost 8; bases outside the gene matches: 13. This CDR3 is built from 14 residues. Per the germline V gene, CDR1 is GTSNPN and CDR2 is SVGIG (reference sequence). CDR3 amino acids: CAGMGGRASYEQFF. In DNA, the CDR3 is TGTGCCGGAATGGGCGGGAGGGCTAGCTATGAGCAGTTCTTC.